The sequence of this T cell receptor beta chain was determined in a study of blood T cell repertoires in COVID-19. Study details: T cells, B-cell-depleted T cells, or PBMCs provided the cDNA or gDNA that served as material.

Sequencing used immunoSEQ multiplex PCR; TCRdb keeps in-frame clones, though not all of them. Among roughly 300,000 clones, approximately 83% were seen once, and the ten largest hold 4% to 5%. CDR3 length: 14 amino acids. Trimming at V came to 5 bases and at J to 10 bases, leaving 8 bases not matched to a gene. From germline, CDR1 is MGHDK and CDR2 SYGVNS. The sample taken for sequencing was PBMCs or T cells enriched from blood (not recorded which). V and J are TRBV25-1 and TRBJ1-6; 7 nucleotides match TRBD1. The source of this sequence is a woman between 40 and 55 years old with acute COVID-19. CDR3 DNA: TGTGCCAGCAGTCCGACAGGGTGGGACTCACCCCTCCACTTT. Translated, it gives CASSPTGWDSPLHF.